A single sample gave rise to the 28 T cell receptor beta chains below, sequenced in a study of blood T cells in healthy people across ages. A J-beta primer mix and a sample-barcoded 5' primer were used in a second PCR of about 7 to 12 cycles. TCRdb used MiXCR to reprocess the 5' RACE reads, holding one entry per CDR3 protein. The sample holds roughly 2 million distinct CDR3 sequences, around half seen once. Material for sequencing was blood. These receptor sequences come from a woman aged 40 to 49 in good health.

The genes are TRBV6-5 and TRBJ1-2, with a possible D match to TRBD1 (5 bases). This CDR3 is built from 17 residues. In germline, CDR1 is MNHEY, CDR2 SVGAGI. V was pared by 0 bases and J by 8 bases, with 22 bases between. CDR3 nucleotides: TGTGCCAGCAGTTACTCGACCTCCGGGAGTAGTAGGGGAGGCTACACCTTC. Translating it yields CASSYSTSGSSRGGYTF.

V is TRBV5-1 and J is TRBJ2-5; D is unresolved. This CDR3 has 12 residues. Germline-derived CDR1 and CDR2 are SGHRS and YFSETQ. V was shortened by 2 bases and J by 5 bases, with 7 bases between the two germline ends. CDR3 sequence (DNA): TGCGCCAGCAGCTTTGACTGGGAGACCCAGTACTTC. Encoded protein: CASSFDWETQYF.

The table lists this clonotype with a few counts. The V and J genes are TRBV20-1 and TRBJ1-1; 7 nucleotides line up with TRBD1. The germline gives CDR1 DFQATT, CDR2 SNEGSKA (reference sequence). The J segment lost 1 base and the V segment lost 0 bases, leaving 8 bases of the junction unmatched. The CDR3 is 16 residues long. CDR3 nucleotides: TGCAGTGCTAGAGACCCCTCCAGGACAGGGAACACTGAAGCTTTCTTT. Its translation is CSARDPSRTGNTEAFF.

This chain joins TRBV29-1 and TRBJ1-2; D not certain. Trimming shortened V by 3 bases and J by 4 bases, and 12 bases separated the two germline ends. Germline assignment: CDR1 SQVTM and CDR2 ANQGSEA. The CDR3 has 13 residues. In nucleotides, the CDR3 is TGCAGCGTTGATTCAGAGGCCACCTATGGCTACACCTTC. Its translation: CSVDSEATYGYTF.

This clonotype was recorded a few times. A read error may account for a junction end that differs from germline. The chain couples TRBV7-7 to TRBJ2-3; no clear D gene. Germline V lookup: CDR1 SSHAT, CDR2 FNYEAQ (reference sequence). The CDR3 runs to 14 residues. CDR3 amino acids: CASSSTIGTDTQYF. In DNA form, the CDR3 reads TGTGCTAGCAGCTCAACGATAGGTACAGATACGCAGTATTTT.

The V gene is TRBV29-1, the J gene TRBJ1-1; tentatively, D is TRBD1 (6 bases). The CDR3 covers 13 residues. Trimming took 3 bases from V and 3 from J, leaving 11 bases between them. From germline, CDR1 is SQVTM and CDR2 ANQGSEA. Written as DNA, the CDR3 is TGCAGCGTTGATGACAGGAGGGACACTGAAGCTTTCTTT. Its protein is CSVDDRRDTEAFF.

The rearrangement links TRBV5-1 to TRBJ2-3; the D gene is possibly TRBD1 (5 bases). Germline CDR1 is SGHRS and CDR2 is YFSETQ. V lost 4 bases and J 0 bases, leaving 12 bases between the germline ends. The CDR3 totals 15 residues. For the CDR3, the DNA is TGCGCCAGCAGCCTGTACAGGATTAGCACAGATACGCAGTATTTT. Its protein product is CASSLYRISTDTQYF.

The V gene is TRBV5-1, the J gene TRBJ2-3; 7 bases match TRBD2. CDR1 SGHRS and CDR2 YFSETQ come from the germline V gene. The CDR3 runs to 15 residues. Trimming at V came to 4 bases and at J to 2 bases, leaving 7 bases not matched to a gene. The CDR3 region is CASSPIAGPTDTQYF. The CDR3 DNA reads TGCGCCAGCAGCCCCATAGCGGGCCCCACAGATACGCAGTATTTT. The variable domain in full, completed from reference TRBV5-1 and TRBJ2-3, reads KAGVTQTPRYLIKTRGQQVTLSCSPISGHRSVSWYQQTPGQGLQFLFEYFSETQRNKGNFPGRFSGRQFSNSRSEMNVSTLELGDSALYLCASSPIAGPTDTQYFGPGTRLTVL.

This chain links TRBV29-1 with TRBJ2-5; either TRBD1 or TRBD2 may fit D (5 bases each). Trimming left V 6 bases short and J 4 bases short, with 18 bases between. Germline V gene data show CDR1 as SQVTM and CDR2 as ANQGSEA. This CDR3 has 14 residues. CDR3 in amino acids: CSVRGPAVTETQYF. The CDR3, as DNA: TGCAGCGTCCGGGGACCAGCGGTTACAGAGACCCAGTACTTC.

In this sample, this clonotype turned up a few times. This rearrangement joins TRBV6-2 or TRBV6-3 to TRBJ2-3, with 7 bases matching TRBD1. The CDR3 has 17 amino acids. The germline V gene has CDR1 MNHEY and CDR2 SVGEGT. With V trimmed by 4 bases and J by 4 bases, 14 bases remained unmatched. The CDR3 nucleotides are TGTGCCAGCAGTTTCCGACCTACCGGGACAGCCCCAGATACGCAGTATTTT. It yields the protein CASSFRPTGTAPDTQYF.

The genes are TRBV5-5 and TRBJ2-1; 7 nucleotides align to TRBD2. The CDR3 covers 15 residues. The germline CDR1 and CDR2 sequences are SGHKS and YYEKEE (reference sequence). The V gene end was trimmed by 4 bases and the J gene end by 13 bases; junction bases not matched to a gene: 17. CDR3 DNA: TGTGCCAGCAGCCCCTACCTAGCGGTCCAAGAGACCCAGTTCTTC. It translates to CASSPYLAVQETQFF.

This clonotype was detected only a few times. The chain links TRBV6-4 to TRBJ2-1; TRBD2 is a possible D gene (5 bases). Germline V gene lookup returns CDR1 MRHNA and CDR2 SNTAGT. Trimming removed 2 bases at V and 7 bases at J, with 15 bases between. This CDR3 spans 15 amino acids. CDR3 sequence: CASSDNPPGRNEQFF. CDR3 coding DNA: TGTGCCAGCAGTGACAACCCCCCTGGGAGAAATGAGCAGTTCTTC.

The genes are TRBV7-9 and TRBJ2-1, with D maybe TRBD1 (5 bases). With 2 bases removed from V and 7 bases from J, the gap between germline ends came to 15 bases. The CDR3 is made up of 15 amino acids. CDR1 and CDR2 (germline): SEHNR, FQNEAQ (reference sequence). This CDR3 reads CASSLSWNKGNEQFF. The CDR3 DNA reads TGTGCCAGCAGCTTAAGTTGGAACAAGGGGAATGAGCAGTTCTTC. The complete variable domain, with remaining parts taken from reference TRBV7-9 and TRBJ2-1, reads DTGVSQNPRHKITKRGQNVTFRCDPISEHNRLYWYRQTLGQGPEFLTYFQNEAQLEKSRLLSDRFSAERPKGSFSTLEIQRTEQGDSAMYLCASSLSWNKGNEQFFGPGTRLTVL.

This clonotype was detected a few times. The chain is built from TRBV5-1 and TRBJ2-1; no clear D gene. The CDR3 sequence is 15 residues long. The V and J ends lost 1 base and 6 bases respectively, with 14 bases between them. The germline V gene has CDR1 SGHRS and CDR2 YFSETQ. This CDR3 reads CASSLLQLGSNEQFF. The CDR3 coding sequence is TGCGCCAGCAGCTTGTTACAGCTCGGGTCCAATGAGCAGTTCTTC.

This CDR3 reads CASSLKQGVAGELFF. The CDR3, as DNA: TGTGCCAGCAGTTTGAAGCAGGGGGTAGCCGGGGAGCTGTTTTTT. The J gene is TRBJ2-2, the V gene TRBV28, with TRBD1 matching over 7 bases. Germline V gene sequence: CDR1 MDHEN, CDR2 SYDVKM. The CDR3 spans 15 residues. Trimming removed 3 bases from V and 6 bases from J; junction bases left unmatched: 7.

The chain combines TRBV2 with TRBJ1-5, with D perhaps matching TRBD1 (5 bases). There are 15 residues in the CDR3. Per germline, CDR1 SNHLY and CDR2 FYNNEI. The ends were cut back, 8 bases at V and 4 bases at J, with 18 bases in the middle. This chain's CDR3 is CASGPGDGDNQPQHF. CDR3 nucleotide sequence: TGTGCCAGCGGTCCTGGGGACGGGGATAATCAGCCCCAGCATTTT.

The chain couples TRBV7-2 to TRBJ2-7; 12 nucleotides agree with TRBD2. Per the germline V gene, CDR1 is SGHTA and CDR2 is FQGNSA. After removal of 3 bases from V and 6 bases from J, the junction contained 12 bases not matched to a gene. The CDR3 extends over 17 amino acids. The DNA for the CDR3 is TGTGCCAGCAGCTTGACTAGCGGGGGCCCCGTAACTAGCGAGCAGTACTTC. Residues: CASSLTSGGPVTSEQYF.

In the case of this clonotype: One end of the junction fails to match germline, which may point to a read error. The rearrangement uses TRBV11-2 and TRBJ2-1; the match to TRBD2 covers 9 bases. The CDR3 extends over 16 amino acids. Germline V lookup: CDR1 SGHAT, CDR2 FQNNGV. Here the CDR3 reads CASSGLSGGSHNEQFF. The CDR3, as DNA: TGTGCCAGCAGCGGTCTTAGCGGGGGCTCCCACAATGAGCAGTTCTTC.

The chain carries TRBV6-1 and TRBJ2-1; D gene unclear. Trimming shortened V by 5 bases and J by 1 base, and 12 bases separated the two germline ends. From germline, CDR1 is MNHNS and CDR2 SASEGT. The CDR3 has 15 amino acids. CDR3 amino acids: CASSLTAPSYNEQFF. The CDR3 nucleotides are TGTGCCAGCAGTCTAACAGCCCCATCCTACAATGAGCAGTTCTTC.

This clonotype was detected only a few times. This chain uses TRBV25-1 with TRBJ2-5; TRBD2 agrees at 13 bases. Trimming at V came to 6 bases and at J to 5 bases, leaving 9 bases not matched to a gene. This CDR3 has 16 amino acids. Germline V gene lookup returns CDR1 MGHDK and CDR2 SYGVNS. The CDR3 loop is CASRSGLAGWGETQYF. The CDR3 DNA sequence: TGTGCCAGCAGGTCGGGACTAGCGGGGTGGGGGGAGACCCAGTACTTC.

CDR3 residues: CSARSLRVDEQFF. Here the CDR3 DNA reads TGCAGTGCTAGGTCGCTCAGGGTTGATGAGCAGTTCTTC. This chain links TRBV20-1 with TRBJ2-1; tentatively, D is TRBD1 (5 bases). V gave up 3 bases and J gave up 8 bases, with 14 bases separating them. CDR3 size: 13 residues. Germline CDR1 is DFQATT and CDR2 is SNEGSKA (reference sequence).

The table lists this clonotype with many counts. V usage is TRBV29-1 and J usage is TRBJ2-5; possibly TRBD1 for D (6 bases). The germline V gene encodes CDR1 SQVTM and CDR2 ANQGSEA. V shed 7 bases and J shed 5 bases, with 14 bases lying between them. The CDR3 extends over 12 amino acids. The CDR3: CSALQGGETQYF. CDR3 in DNA: TGCAGCGCCCTACAGGGTGGCGAGACCCAGTACTTC.

CDR3 DNA sequence: TGCGCCAGCAGCTCCTCGGGGGACGGCTTTGAAGCTTTCTTT. This gives the protein CASSSSGDGFEAFF. V and J are TRBV5-1 and TRBJ1-1; maybe TRBD1 (5 bases). The CDR3 covers 14 residues. Trimming took off 3 bases at V and 7 bases at J, with 16 bases between the two ends. Germline V gene sequence: CDR1 SGHRS, CDR2 YFSETQ.

The V and J genes are TRBV18 and TRBJ2-5, with D perhaps TRBD1 (5 bases). Matching the DNA end better, TRBJ2-7 makes the J call doubtful. The CDR3 is 15 amino acids. Germline V gene sequence: CDR1 KGHSH, CDR2 LQKENI. The CDR3: CASLPPSDSTGEQYF. CDR3 sequence (DNA): TGTGCCAGTCTACCGCCGAGCGACAGTACGGGCGAGCAGTACTTC.

This clonotype was recorded once. This chain connects TRBV2 to TRBJ2-5, with TRBD1 identical over 9 bases. Germline CDR1 SNHLY, CDR2 FYNNEI. There are 14 residues in the CDR3. CDR3 DNA sequence: TGTGCTACAAGCCGGGACAGGGATAGAGATGAGCAGTACTTC. This gives the protein CATSRDRDRDEQYF.

V is TRBV4-3 and J is TRBJ1-2; weak D call: TRBD1 (5 bases). The CDR3 has 18 amino acids. Germline CDR1 and CDR2: LGHNA and YSLEER. V was cut by 0 bases and J by 1 base, with 18 bases left in between. Here the CDR3 reads CASSQDSRTKYFNYGYTF. In DNA form, the CDR3 reads TGCGCCAGCAGCCAAGATTCCCGGACAAAATATTTTAACTATGGCTACACCTTC.

The genes are TRBV4-1 and TRBJ1-5; TRBD1 matches 8 bases. The V and J ends lost 0 bases and 5 bases, in that order; junction bases with no gene match: 3. CDR3 length equals 15 residues. Germline V lookup: CDR1 MGHRA, CDR2 YSYEKL. CDR3 DNA sequence: TGCGCCAGCAGCCAAGATGGGGACAGGTATCAGCCCCAGCATTTT. Its protein is CASSQDGDRYQPQHF.

CDR3 coding DNA: TGCGCCAGCGCCGAGGACAGCAATCAGCCCCAGCATTTT. Translation gives CASAEDSNQPQHF. The genes are TRBV5-1 and TRBJ1-5; D is unclear. Trimming pared 7 bases from V and 1 base from J, leaving 9 bases between. The length of the CDR3 is 13 residues. Germline CDR1 reads SGHRS; CDR2 reads YFSETQ.